Listed here are 10 T cell receptor beta chains from one sample, sequenced in a study of shared clonotypes between healthy human individuals. Method: immunoSEQ multiplex PCR; TCRdb's copy keeps in-frame clones and lacks some. The data contain hundreds of thousands of clones, 73% of them singletons. Sample: memory CD4+ T cells sorted from blood. Subset described: CD45RA-negative fraction. The receptors come from a woman aged 25 to 39 in good health.

The CDR3 loop reads CASSSSTGVSYNEQFF. The CDR3 nucleotides are TGTGCCAGCAGCTCTTCCACGGGGGTCTCCTACAATGAGCAGTTCTTC. The rearrangement joins TRBV7-2 to TRBJ2-1, with a tentative D call TRBD2 (6 bases). V was trimmed by 4 bases and J by 0 bases, leaving 13 bases between them. CDR3 length: 16 amino acids. Germline V lookup: CDR1 SGHTA, CDR2 FQGNSA.

V usage is TRBV11-2 and J usage is TRBJ1-2; D is uncertain. V gave up 1 base and J gave up 4 bases, with 19 bases separating them. Germline lookup yields CDR1 SGHAT and CDR2 FQNNGV. There are 17 residues in the CDR3. The CDR3 nucleotides read TGTGCCAGCAGCTTAGTTTATGGGCCGTCGAACTTCTATGGCTACACCTTC. Translating gives CASSLVYGPSNFYGYTF.

The chain has TRBV14 and TRBJ1-1; tentatively, D is TRBD1 (5 bases). The germline V gene encodes CDR1 SGHDN and CDR2 FVKESK. V was clipped by 4 bases and J by 1 base, with 10 bases between them. The CDR3 is 14 residues long. The CDR3 coding sequence is TGTGCCAGCAGCCTTGGACACCCGAACACTGAAGCTTTCTTT. The encoded protein is CASSLGHPNTEAFF.

The rearrangement links TRBV19 to TRBJ1-2; the match to TRBD1 covers 7 bases. Germline trimming cut 9 bases from V and 5 bases from J; bases unmatched to any gene: 3. The germline CDR1 and CDR2 sequences are LNHDA and SQIVND (reference sequence). CDR3 length equals 11 residues. The DNA for the CDR3 is TGTGCCAGCCAGGGGGATTATGGCTACACCTTC. Translating it yields CASQGDYGYTF.

V is TRBV29-1 and J is TRBJ2-5; 10 bases fit TRBD1. Gene TRBJ2-7 matches the end of the DNA better, so the J call may be wrong. The CDR3 has 12 residues. Germline CDR1 and CDR2: SQVTM and ANQGSEA. The CDR3 sequence: CSLGQGVYEQYF. CDR3 DNA sequence: TGCAGCCTAGGACAGGGGGTGTACGAGCAGTACTTC.

J is TRBJ2-3 and V is TRBV11-2; D perhaps matches TRBD2 (5 bases). Germline CDR1 reads SGHAT; CDR2 reads FQNNGV. V shed 3 bases and J shed 0 bases, with 13 bases lying between them. The length of the CDR3 is 16 residues. CDR3 nucleotide sequence: TGTGCCAGCAGCTTTCTGTCGGGGAAAAGCACAGATACGCAGTATTTT. It translates to CASSFLSGKSTDTQYF.

The chain recombines TRBV28 with TRBJ1-1; no firm D call. Trimming removed 7 bases at V and 0 bases at J, with 12 bases between. Germline V CDR1 and CDR2: MDHEN, SYDVKM. There are 14 residues in the CDR3. CDR3 nucleotides: TGTGCCAGCATCCTACGGGCGCTGAACACTGAAGCTTTCTTT. Its protein is CASILRALNTEAFF.

The rearrangement joins TRBV10-3 to TRBJ2-7, with 7 bases identical to TRBD2. Germline loops: CDR1 ENHRY, CDR2 SYGVKD. The CDR3 runs 15 residues. V gave up 3 bases and J gave up 2 bases; unmatched junction bases: 7. This CDR3 is CAISDSLAATYEQYF. CDR3 nucleotides: TGTGCCATCAGTGACAGCCTAGCGGCGACCTACGAGCAGTACTTC.

The genes are TRBV18 and TRBJ1-1; D remains ambiguous. Germline V lookup: CDR1 KGHSH, CDR2 LQKENI. V lost 3 bases, J lost 3 bases, and 17 bases lay in between. This CDR3 region has 16 residues. The DNA for the CDR3 is TGTGCCAGCTCACCGGGGAGGGTACAGACTTACACTGAAGCTTTCTTT. This encodes CASSPGRVQTYTEAFF.

J is TRBJ2-7 and V is TRBV28; 9 bases are shared with TRBD1. The junction had 18 bases not matched to a gene; V was cut back by 3 bases and J by 3 bases. Per germline, CDR1 MDHEN and CDR2 SYDVKM. CDR3 length equals 19 residues. In DNA form, the CDR3 reads TGTGCCAGCAGTTTCCGGGGCTTACTCCTTCGGGACAGGGACTACGAGCAGTACTTC. It is translated as CASSFRGLLLRDRDYEQYF.